This TCR beta chain originates from a study of cytomegalovirus exposure and HLA in healthy donors. This CDR3 region has 13 residues. The J segment lost 13 bases and the V segment lost 1 base, leaving 5 bases of the junction unmatched. The V gene's germline CDR1 is SEHNR and CDR2 FQNEAQ (reference sequence). Primers included in the PCR were 60 Vbeta and 13 Jbeta primers. TCRdb's table, derived via immunoSEQ multiplex PCR, lists solely in-frame clones and lacks some. The repertoire includes over 150,000 clones, around four fifths of them detected once, and roughly 1.2% sits in the top ten. Sequenced sample: PBMCs. This sequence was found in a woman in her forties or fifties in good health and CMV-seronegative. The rearrangement joins TRBV7-9 to TRBJ2-1; 9 bases fit TRBD2. Here the CDR3 reads CASSLVVAGVQFF. CDR3 nucleotides: TGTGCCAGCAGCTTAGTAGTAGCGGGGGTTCAGTTCTTC.